This T cell receptor beta chain is drawn from a study of T cell responses to AZD1222 COVID-19 vaccine. The assay was immunoSEQ multiplex PCR, and TCRdb's table has in-frame clones only and misses some. The sample consists of around 180,000 clones, around 92% of them appearing once. The CDR3 is made up of 12 amino acids. Trimming took 2 bases from V and 5 from J, leaving 9 bases between them. Per the germline V gene, CDR1 is GTSNPN and CDR2 is SVGIG (reference sequence). The origin of this receptor is an adult in good health. The sample was peripheral blood, taken on day 0 of AZD1222 vaccination. The V call is TRBV30, the J call TRBJ1-1, with D perhaps TRBD1 (6 bases). Here the CDR3 reads CAWSRGTTEAFF. The CDR3 nucleotides read TGTGCCTGGAGTAGGGGGACGACTGAAGCTTTCTTT.